The 21 T cell receptor beta chains below all came from one sample that was sequenced in a study of T cell responses to AZD1222 COVID-19 vaccine. Profiled with immunoSEQ multiplex PCR; TCRdb holds only in-frame clones, not every one. The sample holds 130,000 to 150,000 clones, around 88% seen once. Material: peripheral blood, obtained on day 0 of AZD1222 vaccination. The receptors were sampled from an adult in good health.

DNA for the CDR3: TGTGCCAGCAGTTACAGGGCCTCAGAAGGCTACACCTTC. It is translated as CASSYRASEGYTF. The chain is built from TRBV12-3 or TRBV12-4 and TRBJ1-2; D is possibly TRBD1 (6 bases). The CDR3 runs 13 residues. The ends were cut back, 4 bases at V and 8 bases at J, with 14 bases in the middle.

The V gene is TRBV11-1, the J gene TRBJ1-6; D possibly corresponds to TRBD1 (6 bases). The germline gives CDR1 SGHAT, CDR2 FQDESV (reference sequence). This CDR3 has 15 residues. Between the trimmed V and J ends, which lost 2 bases and 10 bases, there was a span of 15 bases. As DNA, the CDR3 is TGTGCCAGCAGCTTATTGGATCGGGGGCTCTCACCCCTCCACTTT. Translating gives CASSLLDRGLSPLHF.

The rearrangement uses TRBV5-1 and TRBJ2-7; tentatively, D is TRBD2 (6 bases). Germline loops: CDR1 SGHRS, CDR2 YFSETQ. The CDR3 runs to 16 residues. Deletions cut 2 bases from V and 0 bases from J, with 15 bases between. This CDR3 reads CASSLAGTSASYEQYF. CDR3 sequence (DNA): TGCGCCAGCAGCTTAGCCGGGACTTCGGCCTCCTACGAGCAGTACTTC.

This clone was seen only once. The gene calls are TRBV30 and TRBJ1-5; the D is unclear. The CDR3 runs 13 residues. V dropped 2 bases and J dropped 0 bases, with 5 bases sitting between them. Germline-derived CDR1 and CDR2 are GTSNPN and SVGIG (reference sequence). CDR3 sequence: CAWSRFSNQPQHF. CDR3 nucleotide sequence: TGTGCCTGGAGTCGTTTTAGCAATCAGCCCCAGCATTTT.

Comment on this clone: Other DNA sequences in the same sample also yield this CDR3. The chain employs TRBV12-3 or TRBV12-4 and TRBJ1-5; D is undetermined. This CDR3 has 12 amino acids. Trimming took 3 bases from V and 4 from J, leaving 4 bases between them. CDR3 in amino acids: CASSFRNQPQHF. The CDR3 nucleotides read TGTGCCAGCAGTTTCCGTAATCAGCCCCAGCATTTT.

The rearrangement links TRBV18 to TRBJ1-1; 10 bases align to TRBD1. Germline CDR1 is KGHSH and CDR2 is LQKENI. The CDR3 runs 15 residues. V was clipped by 4 bases and J by 4 bases; unmatched bases: 6. CDR3 sequence reads: CASSQGQGIGTEAFF. CDR3 DNA sequence: TGTGCCAGCTCACAGGGACAGGGGATAGGCACTGAAGCTTTCTTT.

A few counts support this clone. This sequence joins TRBV15 and TRBJ1-5, with D maybe TRBD1 (6 bases). The germline CDR1 and CDR2 sequences are LNHNV and YYDKDF (reference sequence). This CDR3 spans 14 amino acids. V was shortened by 3 bases and J by 5 bases, with 11 bases between the two germline ends. Here the CDR3 reads CATSRSQGYQPQHF. CDR3 in DNA: TGTGCCACCAGCAGGTCACAGGGATATCAGCCCCAGCATTTT.

This chain uses TRBV10-2 with TRBJ1-1; the D is unclear. Germline loops: CDR1 WSHSY, CDR2 SAAADI. The CDR3 contains 12 residues. V was pared by 7 bases and J by 8 bases, with 14 bases between. CDR3 DNA sequence: TGCGCCAGCAAATTTCTGGGCCAAGAAGCTTTCTTT. Translation: CASKFLGQEAFF.

The chain carries TRBV3-1 (or the pseudogene TRBV3-2) and TRBJ2-5; 12 bases are a match to TRBD2. The CDR3 has 16 residues. Looked up from germline, CDR1 is LGHDT and CDR2 is YNNKEL (reference sequence). The V segment lost 4 bases and the J segment 3 bases; nucleotides outside the gene matches: 6. The chain's CDR3 is CASSPVTSGGKETQYF. Here the CDR3 DNA reads TGTGCCAGCAGCCCCGTGACTAGCGGGGGCAAAGAGACCCAGTACTTC.

The chain employs TRBV27 and TRBJ1-2; a possible D gene is TRBD1 (6 bases). Germline V lookup: CDR1 MNHEY, CDR2 SMNVEV (reference sequence). Deletions cut 2 bases from V and 2 bases from J, with 27 bases between. There are 20 residues in the CDR3. The CDR3 DNA sequence: TGTGCCAGCAGTTTACGGTCCCCCGGGGGCCTCACAGGGAGAAACTATGGCTACACCTTC. This sequence encodes CASSLRSPGGLTGRNYGYTF.

This chain connects TRBV5-1 to TRBJ2-7; unclear D gene. CDR3 length: 14 amino acids. V gave up 4 bases and J gave up 2 bases, with 13 bases separating them. Germline V CDR1 and CDR2: SGHRS, YFSETQ. CDR3 in amino acids: CASSIAIEAYEQYF. In nucleotides, the CDR3 is TGCGCCAGCAGCATAGCAATCGAGGCCTACGAGCAGTACTTC.

The DNA for the CDR3 is TGTGCCAGCAGTTTACGGGGGGATCAGCCCCAGCATTTT. Translating gives CASSLRGDQPQHF. V and J are TRBV12-3 or TRBV12-4 and TRBJ1-5; a possible D gene is TRBD1 (5 bases). This CDR3 is built from 13 residues. Trimming shortened V by 2 bases and J by 5 bases, and 7 bases separated the two germline ends.

The V and J genes are TRBV7-9 and TRBJ1-1; no definite D call. The ends were cut back, 1 base at V and 3 bases at J, with 6 bases in the middle. This CDR3 is built from 13 residues. The V gene's germline CDR1 is SEHNR and CDR2 FQNEAQ (reference sequence). For the CDR3, the DNA is TGTGCCAGCAGCTTAGAGGAAGACACTGAAGCTTTCTTT. Its translation is CASSLEEDTEAFF.

This clone came up once. This chain uses TRBV28 with TRBJ2-3; tentative D call: TRBD2 (5 bases). V was pared by 1 base and J by 0 bases, with 14 bases between. CDR1 is MDHEN and CDR2 is SYDVKM in the germline V gene. The CDR3 loop spans 17 amino acids. The CDR3 here is CASSLSAGRTSTDTQYF. In nucleotides, the CDR3 is TGTGCCAGCAGTTTATCCGCTGGCAGGACTAGCACAGATACGCAGTATTTT.

This clone came up a few times. The rearrangement joins TRBV6-2 or TRBV6-3 to TRBJ2-2, with 8 bases aligning to TRBD2. This CDR3 has 18 residues. CDR1 is MNHEY, CDR2 SVGEGT, per germline. The junction had 6 bases not matched to a gene; V was cut back by 0 bases and J by 0 bases. Written as DNA, the CDR3 is TGTGCCAGCAGTTACTCCTCCCGCGGGAGGACGAACACCGGGGAGCTGTTTTTT. This sequence encodes CASSYSSRGRTNTGELFF.

This clone was recorded once. The chain uses TRBV7-6 and TRBJ2-1; 9 positions agree with TRBD2. J lost 9 bases, V lost 3 bases, and 9 bases had no gene match. This CDR3 region has 15 residues. Germline V CDR1 and CDR2: SGHVS, FNYEAQ. CDR3 sequence (DNA): TGTGCCAGCAGCTTTAAGGGCGGGGGGGCCGGTGAGCAGTTCTTC. Amino acid sequence: CASSFKGGGAGEQFF.

V gene TRBV2 combines with J gene TRBJ1-3; D ambiguous. This CDR3 has 14 amino acids. Germline V gives CDR1 SNHLY, CDR2 FYNNEI. With 7 bases removed from V and 0 bases from J, the gap between germline ends came to 10 bases. The DNA of the CDR3 is TGTGCCAGCATTGCCGGAAACTCTGGAAACACCATATATTTT. Translating gives CASIAGNSGNTIYF.

The rearrangement uses TRBV11-2 and TRBJ2-7; D possibly corresponds to TRBD2 (5 bases). V shed 3 bases and J shed 6 bases, with 15 bases lying between them. This CDR3 region has 14 residues. The V gene's germline CDR1 is SGHAT and CDR2 FQNNGV. This CDR3 is CASSFRGPGIEQYF. The DNA of the CDR3 is TGTGCCAGCAGCTTCCGAGGTCCGGGGATCGAGCAGTACTTC. The variable domain in full, completed from reference TRBV11-2 and TRBJ2-7, reads EAGVAQSPRYKIIEKRQSVAFWCNPISGHATLYWYQQILGQGPKLLIQFQNNGVVDDSQLPKDRFSAERLKGVDSTLKIQPAKLEDSAVYLCASSFRGPGIEQYFGPGTRLTVT.

This clone was observed once. The chain combines TRBV19 with TRBJ2-3; no firm D call. This CDR3 region has 14 residues. Deletions cut 6 bases from V and 0 bases from J, with 10 bases between. Per the germline V gene, CDR1 is LNHDA and CDR2 is SQIVND (reference sequence). Written as DNA, the CDR3 is TGTGCCAGTAGCGCAGACCTTAGCACAGATACGCAGTATTTT. Its translation: CASSADLSTDTQYF.

V usage is TRBV5-1 and J usage is TRBJ2-2; D gene unclear. Per germline, CDR1 SGHRS and CDR2 YFSETQ. CDR3 length: 13 residues. The CDR3 coding sequence is TGCGGCAGTGGCGGCGCGAACACCGGGGAGCTGTTTTTT. Translating gives CGSGGANTGELFF.

The rearrangement links TRBV4-1 to TRBJ1-4, with D tentatively TRBD1 (5 bases). The CDR3 has 17 residues. V gave up 4 bases and J gave up 4 bases, with 19 bases separating them. The V gene's germline CDR1 is MGHRA and CDR2 YSYEKL. Written as DNA, the CDR3 is TGCGCCAGCAGCCTTAGAACGGGGCAAACTTTTAATGAAAAACTGTTTTTT. Translated: CASSLRTGQTFNEKLFF.